Listed below are T cell receptor beta chains from one sample, sequenced in a study of T cells in Graves' hyperthyroidism and ophthalmopathy. MiXCR, run by TCRdb on the multiplex PCR reads, gives a single entry per CDR3 protein. The sample lists about 580,000 distinct CDR3 sequences, roughly 50% occurring once. The sequenced sample consisted of peripheral blood or thyroid tissue (not recorded which). The receptors were sampled from a woman younger than 30 with Graves' hyperthyroidism. Both conserved end residues are part of each CDR3. Fields, in order: J gene, V gene, clone size, D gene, CDR3 DNA, CDR3 protein. The D gene is left open where the match is weak. Part of the rows lack a size; the others show once, few, many or a class for expanded clones.

TRBJ1-6,TRBV19,many,NA,TGTGCCAGCAGTGGGAATTCACCCCTCCACTTT,CASSGNSPLHF
TRBJ2-5,TRBV5-1,once,TRBD2,TGCGCCAGCAGCTGGGGACTAGCGGGAGGGACCGTTGCCCAGTACTTC,CASSWGLAGGTVAQYF
TRBJ1-1,TRBV10-3,NA,NA,TGTGCCATCAGTCAGCAGCGGGACCGCAATGAAGCTTTCTTT,CAISQQRDRNEAFF
TRBJ1-4,TRBV6-5,many,NA,TGTGCCAGCAGTTACGGATCTGCAACTAATGAAAAACTGTTTTTT,CASSYGSATNEKLFF
TRBJ1-3,TRBV6-5,few,NA,TGTGCCAGCAGTTACGGTCACTCTGGAAACACCATATATTTT,CASSYGHSGNTIYF
TRBJ1-5,TRBV20-1,NA,NA,TGCAGTGCTAGAGATCTCAGTGGAGCTAGCAATCAGCCCCAGCATTTT,CSARDLSGASNQPQHF
TRBJ1-1,TRBV24-1,NA,NA,TGTGCCACCAGTGACCAGGGATACACTGAAGCTTTCTTT,CATSDQGYTEAFF
TRBJ2-2,TRBV20-1,many,TRBD1,TGCAGTGCGAGGAACTACAGGGGGCCGAGCGGGGAGCTGTTTTTT,CSARNYRGPSGELFF
TRBJ2-2,TRBV20-1,NA,NA,TGCAGTGCTAGTATAGGAGGACAGGGGGAGCTGTTTTTT,CSASIGGQGELFF
TRBJ2-7,TRBV20-1,NA,TRBD1,TGCAGTGCCAGGGACAGGGGCGCTTACAATGAGCAGTACTTC,CSARDRGAYNEQYF
TRBJ2-5,TRBV10-3,many,NA,TGTGCCATCAGTGAGTCAGGGGGGGAGACCCAGTACTTC,CAISESGGETQYF
TRBJ1-1,TRBV12-3/TRBV12-4,many,TRBD1,TGTGCCAGCAGCACTACGGGACAGGGAGAAGCTTTCTTT,CASSTTGQGEAFF
TRBJ1-1,TRBV7-2,few,NA,TGTGCCAGCAGTTCGGGAAGTGGGACAGAAGCTTTCTTT,CASSSGSGTEAFF
TRBJ2-5,TRBV20-1,NA,NA,TGCAGTGCTAGTGATTTGGAGACCCAGTACTTC,CSASDLETQYF
TRBJ2-7,TRBV3-1,many,NA,TGTGCCAGCAGCCCCCCAGGTGGTGCCTACGAGCAGTACTTC,CASSPPGGAYEQYF
TRBJ2-1,TRBV12-5,NA,NA,TGTGCTAGTGGTTTGAGGAACAATGAGCAGTTCTTC,CASGLRNNEQFF
TRBJ2-7,TRBV2,many,NA,TGTGCCAGCAGTGAACCACCGGGACACCTCTACGAGCAGTACTTC,CASSEPPGHLYEQYF
TRBJ1-6,TRBV11-2,NA,TRBD1,TGTGCCAGCAGCGCGACAGGGGGCTTTTCACCCCTCCACTTT,CASSATGGFSPLHF
TRBJ2-2,TRBV19,NA,TRBD1,TGTGCCAGTAGTATAGGAGGGGGCGCACGTACCGGGGAGCTGTTTTTT,CASSIGGGARTGELFF
TRBJ1-1,TRBV20-1,NA,NA,TGCAGTGCCCCGATTGGCGGGAGAGGGGACACTGAAGCTTTCTTT,CSAPIGGRGDTEAFF
TRBJ2-6,TRBV7-3,NA,NA,TGTGCCAGCAGCTTAACGGCAGTCTCTGGGGCCAACGTCCTGACTTTC,CASSLTAVSGANVLTF
TRBJ2-7,TRBV20-1,NA,NA,TGCAGTGCCAGCAGCGACAACTCCTACGAGCAGTACTTC,CSASSDNSYEQYF
TRBJ2-5,TRBV5-8,many,NA,TGTGCCAGCAGCTTCGAGGGAGGGGGGCGAGAGACCCAGTACTTC,CASSFEGGGRETQYF
TRBJ2-7,TRBV5-1,NA,TRBD2,TGCGCCAGCAGCTTTACTAGCGGAACCTACGAGCAGTACTTC,CASSFTSGTYEQYF
TRBJ2-7,TRBV9,many,TRBD2,TGTGCCAGCAGCGTAGCCGGGGGGAGCGCCTACGAGCAGTACTTC,CASSVAGGSAYEQYF
TRBJ2-1,TRBV10-3,NA,TRBD1,TGTACCATCCGTGGGACAGAGATTGAGCAGTTCTTC,CTIRGTEIEQFF
TRBJ1-5,TRBV6-6,many,NA,TGTGCCAGCAACGGGGGGCCTCAGCCCCAGCATTTT,CASNGGPQPQHF
TRBJ2-7,TRBV29-1,NA,TRBD1,TGCAGCGTTACGGGACAGGGTAAGATAAGTGTCGACGAGCAGTACTTC,CSVTGQGKISVDEQYF
TRBJ2-2,TRBV10-3,NA,NA,TGTGCCATCAGAGGGGAGCTGTTTTTT,CAIRGELFF
TRBJ2-5,TRBV25-1,many,NA,TGTGCCAGCAGTGAATACAGCCAAGAGACCCAGTACTTC,CASSEYSQETQYF
TRBJ2-3,TRBV7-9,NA,NA,TGTGCCAGCGGCAGGGAAGGCAGCACAGATACGCAGTATTTT,CASGREGSTDTQYF
TRBJ2-7,TRBV12-3/TRBV12-4,many,NA,TGTGCCAGCAGTTTAGTAAACGGCGTGATGACCTACGAGCAGTACTTC,CASSLVNGVMTYEQYF
TRBJ1-2,TRBV5-8,NA,NA,TGTGCCAGCAGCTCCGACATCTATGGCCACACCTTC,CASSSDIYGHTF